This T cell receptor (beta chain) was sequenced during a study of T-cell memory formation after mild COVID-19. For this clonotype: The antigen is undetermined.

TCRdb re-derived calls from the 5' RACE reads in MiXCR, one entry per CDR3 protein. The profile covers some 350,000 distinct CDR3 sequences, with 10% to 15% appearing a single time and over 20% taken by the ten largest. Findings and caveats of the study: For contracting clones, CD4+ ones sat mainly in CM and EM, CD8+ in EMRA.

The sequencing sample was made of PBMCs or a T cell subset sorted from them (not recorded which). The sequence was collected from a man aged 18-30 years who had mild COVID-19 (a few samples of this study predate the infection). Cell type and time point are not known.

This CDR3 reads CASSLVGQGNYEQYV. CDR3 DNA sequence: TGTGCCAGCAGCTTAGTGGGACAGGGAAACTACGAGCAGTACGTC. The V gene is TRBV7-2, the J gene TRBJ2-7; 9 bases line up with TRBD1. The CDR3 covers 15 residues. Trimming took 1 base from V and 3 from J; bases not matched to a gene: 4. CDR1 and CDR2 (germline): SGHTA, FQGNSA.